This T cell receptor (beta chain) was identified in a study of radiotherapy plus CTLA-4 blockade in lung cancer. Findings and caveats of the study: In blood, tumor-derived TCR clones expanded after radiotherapy plus ipilimumab.

TCRdb's table, derived via immunoSEQ multiplex PCR, lists solely in-frame clones and lacks some. There are tens of thousands of clones in the sample; around 79% occur only once, and around 4% lies in the top ten. Points on this clone: The antigen remains unidentified.

In germline, CDR1 is LNHDA, CDR2 SQIVND (reference sequence). V was clipped by 4 bases and J by 1 base; unmatched bases: 6. This CDR3 has 17 residues. This sequence joins TRBV19 and TRBJ2-4; TRBD2 agrees at 11 bases. Specimen: peripheral blood, collected from a patient treated with radiotherapy plus ipilimumab. The receptor's source is a human donor with non-small cell lung cancer who had a partial response to radiotherapy plus ipilimumab. Some clones in this sample may be carry-over from other donors' samples. CDR3 DNA sequence: TGTGCCAGTAGTACAGAACCTAGCGGGAGGGCCAAAAACATTCAGTACTTC. Its translation: CASSTEPSGRAKNIQYF.